The clone carrying this T cell receptor (beta chain) was observed a handful of times. Antigen specificity is unknown. The sample is drawn from a study of CD8+ T cells in alopecia areata. Study-wide points: A single nonresponder leaves the baseline CD8+ expansion link to response uncertain. Patients displayed less clarity in TCR sharing than mice, a finding possibly related to HLA. Many expanded lesional clones persisted during tofacitinib (in both scalp and blood).

cDNA prepared by RNA extraction and subsequent reverse transcription served as the template for sequencing. Sequencing used immunoSEQ multiplex PCR; TCRdb keeps in-frame clones, though not all of them. The sample carries some 200,000 clones, 50% to 60% recorded once. The CDR3 consists of 13 residues. V was trimmed by 3 bases and J by 2 bases, leaving 8 bases between them. CDR1 is GTSNPN and CDR2 is SVGIG in the germline V gene (reference sequence). The treatment was: oral pan-JAK inhibitor, 5-10 mg twice daily. Researchers took lesional scalp punch biopsies and peripheral blood from people who were alopecia areata patients.

The source material was CD4+ T cells sorted from blood, sampled at week 4, from a patient treated with tofacitinib. This TCR came from a human donor with alopecia areata. The chain links TRBV30 to TRBJ2-1, with a weak D call TRBD1 (6 bases). CDR3 amino acids: CAWSRGAYNEQFF. The CDR3 coding sequence is TGTGCCTGGAGCAGGGGTGCCTACAATGAGCAGTTCTTC.